This T cell receptor beta chain was obtained from a study of graft-versus-host responses after intestinal transplantation. With regard to this clone: As yet, its antigen is unknown.

CDR1 is SQVTM, CDR2 ANQGSEA, per germline. V was shortened by 8 bases and J by 0 bases, with 14 bases between the two germline ends. CDR3 length: 13 amino acids. The method was immunoSEQ multiplex PCR; TCRdb's version includes in-frame clones alone and lacks a portion of them. This sample has over 85,000 clones, with 80% to 95% found just once. The sequencing used unstimulated CD8+ T cells sorted from spleen or lymph node cells, collected before intestinal transplant. The V and J genes are TRBV29-1 and TRBJ2-7, with TRBD1 as a possible D gene (6 bases). This clonotype was obtained from a human donor who received an intestinal transplant. The CDR3 nucleotides are TGCAGCACAAGCGGACAGAGCTCCTACGAGCAGTACTTC. It translates to CSTSGQSSYEQYF.